The 28 T cell receptor beta chains listed next were all sequenced from one sample in a study of response to subunit inactivated influenza vaccine. Each CDR3 protein gets one entry after TCRdb re-called the RT-PCR reads with MiXCR. Among about 650,000 distinct CDR3 sequences listed, about 15% were seen once. This specimen was PBMCs from blood, taken 12 days after vaccination. The receptors come from a man in his forties or fifties who received an inactivated influenza vaccine.

In DNA form, the CDR3 reads TGTGCCAGCAGTGAAGCAGGGGAGGTCCCGGGGACCCAGTACTTC. This translates into CASSEAGEVPGTQYF. This rearrangement joins TRBV25-1 to TRBJ2-5; D is possibly TRBD1 or TRBD2 (6 bases each). This CDR3 contains 15 residues. From germline, CDR1 is MGHDK and CDR2 SYGVNS. V was cut by 2 bases and J by 7 bases, with 17 bases left in between.

This clonotype was counted between two and nine times. J is TRBJ2-1 and V is TRBV6-2 or TRBV6-3; weak D call: TRBD2 (5 bases). V lost 10 bases to trimming and J lost 7 bases, with 14 bases between them. The germline CDR1 and CDR2 sequences are MNHEY and SVGEGT. The CDR3 runs 12 residues. The CDR3, as DNA: TGTGCCACCAGCCAAGGCGGGAATGAGCAGTTCTTC. This codes for CATSQGGNEQFF.

This clonotype was observed at least ten times. This chain uses TRBV7-4 with TRBJ2-7, with 7 bases matching TRBD2. This CDR3 is built from 15 residues. Trimming removed 4 bases from V and 3 bases from J; junction bases left unmatched: 9. Per germline, CDR1 SGHVT and CDR2 SQSDAQ. This CDR3 reads CASSSLRLADYEQYF. CDR3 nucleotides: TGTGCCAGCAGCTCCCTTCGGCTAGCGGACTACGAGCAGTACTTC. The full variable domain, with the rest looked up from reference TRBV7-4 and TRBJ2-7, is GAGVSQSPRYKVAKRGRDVALRCDSISGHVTLYWYRQTLGQGSEVLTYSQSDAQRDKSGRPSGRFSAERPERSVSTLKIQRTEQGDSAVYLCASSSLRLADYEQYFGPGTRLTVT.

The chain has TRBV5-1 and TRBJ1-3; D is perhaps TRBD1 (6 bases). Germline-derived CDR1 and CDR2 are SGHRS and YFSETQ. The V and J ends lost 6 bases and 0 bases respectively, with 10 bases between them. The CDR3 is 14 residues long. The CDR3 region is CASMRDTSGNTIYF. The DNA for the CDR3 is TGCGCCAGCATGAGGGACACCTCTGGAAACACCATATATTTT.

The chain joins TRBV7-8 to TRBJ2-5, with 7 bases lining up with TRBD2. The CDR3 spans 19 residues. Germline lookup yields CDR1 SGHVS and CDR2 FQNEAQ. The V segment lost 7 bases and the J segment 1 base; nucleotides outside the gene matches: 21. CDR3 in DNA: TGTGCCAGCATCCGCAACCTTCTGACTAGCAGACCACCCCAAGAGACCCAGTACTTC. This encodes CASIRNLLTSRPPQETQYF. Using reference TRBV7-8 and TRBJ2-5 for the parts outside the CDR3, the full variable domain is GAGVSQSPRYKVAKRGQDVALRCDPISGHVSLFWYQQALGQGPEFLTYFQNEAQLDKSGLPSDRFFAERPEGSVSTLKIQRTQQEDSAVYLCASIRNLLTSRPPQETQYFGPGTRLLVL.

The gene calls are TRBV10-3 and TRBJ2-6, with 12 bases identical to TRBD1. This CDR3 has 17 residues. Germline CDR1 reads ENHRY; CDR2 reads SYGVKD. J lost 2 bases, V lost 6 bases, and 5 bases had no gene match. CDR3 sequence reads: CAIRPGQGAPGANVLTF. As DNA, the CDR3 is TGTGCCATCAGGCCGGGACAGGGGGCGCCTGGGGCCAACGTCCTGACTTTC.

As for this clonotype: This sequence may be a read error, since a much larger clone differs from it by one base. The rearrangement uses TRBV20-1 and TRBJ1-1; D gene ambiguous. CDR1 and CDR2 (germline): DFQATT, SNEGSKA (reference sequence). The CDR3 spans 12 residues. Deletions cut 2 bases from V and 1 base from J, with 5 bases between. As DNA, the CDR3 is TGCAGTGCTAGACCGAAGAACACTGAAGCTTTCTTT. Translation gives CSARPKNTEAFF.

The rearrangement uses TRBV2 and TRBJ1-4; D gene unclear. The germline gives CDR1 SNHLY, CDR2 FYNNEI. The ends were cut back, 6 bases at V and 2 bases at J, with 10 bases in the middle. The CDR3 length is 14 residues. CDR3 DNA: TGTGCCAGCAGAAACCAGATGACTAATGAAAAACTGTTTTTT. Translation: CASRNQMTNEKLFF.

V and J are TRBV7-2 and TRBJ1-1; tentatively, D is TRBD1 (5 bases). This CDR3 is 15 amino acids long. The ends were cut back, 5 bases at V and 0 bases at J, with 13 bases in the middle. The germline V gene has CDR1 SGHTA and CDR2 FQGNSA. CDR3 nucleotides: TGTGCCAGCAGCCAAGCGGGACGGCTGAACACTGAAGCTTTCTTT. This sequence encodes CASSQAGRLNTEAFF.

The chain recombines TRBV18 with TRBJ1-2; D is possibly TRBD1 (5 bases). V dropped 3 bases and J dropped 2 bases, with 16 bases sitting between them. Germline V gene lookup returns CDR1 KGHSH and CDR2 LQKENI. This CDR3 region has 16 residues. CDR3 protein: CASSPQGRPQNYGYTF. CDR3 coding DNA: TGTGCCAGCTCACCCCAGGGACGCCCTCAAAACTATGGCTACACCTTC.

The chain couples TRBV5-1 to TRBJ2-5, with D tentatively TRBD1 or TRBD2 (5 bases each). Germline V lookup: CDR1 SGHRS, CDR2 YFSETQ. The CDR3 spans 16 residues. V lost 5 bases to trimming and J lost 2 bases, with 19 bases between them. CDR3 sequence reads: CASRIGFQGRQETQYF. In DNA form, the CDR3 reads TGCGCCAGCAGAATTGGATTTCAGGGACGGCAAGAGACCCAGTACTTC.

This clonotype was recorded only once. J is TRBJ2-1 and V is TRBV4-1; perhaps TRBD2 as D (5 bases). CDR1 and CDR2 (germline): MGHRA, YSYEKL. The CDR3 consists of 16 residues. The V end was cut by 1 base, the J end by 3 bases, with 13 bases between. The CDR3: CASSQGSRANYNEQFF. DNA for the CDR3: TGCGCCAGCAGCCAAGGATCGAGGGCCAACTACAATGAGCAGTTCTTC.

This clonotype was recorded a few times. V usage is TRBV25-1 and J usage is TRBJ1-6; tentatively, D is TRBD1 (5 bases). Germline V gene lookup returns CDR1 MGHDK and CDR2 SYGVNS. The CDR3 contains 18 residues. Trimming stripped 4 bases from V and 0 bases from J, with 16 bases between. The CDR3 sequence: CASSGHTGASSYNSPLHF. In nucleotides, the CDR3 is TGTGCCAGCAGTGGGCATACAGGTGCAAGCTCCTATAATTCACCCCTCCACTTT.

The chain recombines TRBV6-1 with TRBJ2-3; 8 nucleotides align to TRBD1. The V gene's germline CDR1 is MNHNS and CDR2 SASEGT. CDR3 length: 13 residues. V was clipped by 6 bases and J by 4 bases; unmatched bases: 3. The CDR3 nucleotides are TGTGCCAGCAGGACAGGGGCCGCAGATACGCAGTATTTT. Protein sequence: CASRTGAADTQYF.

This clonotype came up many times. The chain combines TRBV29-1 with TRBJ2-1; TRBD2 might be the D (5 bases). V lost 4 bases and J lost 3, with 10 bases in between. This CDR3 contains 13 residues. The germline CDR1 and CDR2 sequences are SQVTM and ANQGSEA. The chain's CDR3 is CSVGASNYNEQFF. The CDR3 coding sequence is TGCAGCGTTGGGGCTAGCAACTACAATGAGCAGTTCTTC.

In this sample, this clonotype turned up a few times. V usage is TRBV20-1 and J usage is TRBJ1-5; D unresolved. This CDR3 comprises 16 residues. The V gene's germline CDR1 is DFQATT and CDR2 SNEGSKA (reference sequence). V gave up 3 bases and J gave up 2 bases, with 17 bases separating them. CDR3 nucleotide sequence: TGCAGTGCTAGCCGCGACCTGGAGACGGGCAATCAGCCCCAGCATTTT. It codes for CSASRDLETGNQPQHF.

This clonotype was recorded many times. The gene calls are TRBV28 and TRBJ2-7; 8 bases agree with TRBD1. The germline V gene encodes CDR1 MDHEN and CDR2 SYDVKM. After removal of 2 bases from V and 2 bases from J, the junction contained 8 bases not matched to a gene. This CDR3 spans 16 amino acids. The CDR3: CASSLDDRTGTYEQYF. CDR3 sequence (DNA): TGTGCCAGCAGTTTAGATGATCGGACAGGGACCTACGAGCAGTACTTC.

This clonotype turned up a few times. The chain carries TRBV15 and TRBJ2-3; possibly TRBD2 for D (5 bases). Germline V gene sequence: CDR1 LNHNV, CDR2 YYDKDF (reference sequence). CDR3 length equals 15 residues. V was trimmed by 0 bases and J by 0 bases, leaving 7 bases between them. CDR3 in DNA: TGTGCCACCAGCAGAGAAAGGACTAGCACAGATACGCAGTATTTT. It yields the protein CATSRERTSTDTQYF.

The table lists this clonotype with a few counts. The chain couples TRBV28 to TRBJ2-2; D gene ambiguous. The V gene lost 6 bases and the J gene lost 7 bases, with 15 bases spanning the gap. This CDR3 spans 14 amino acids. Germline CDR1 reads MDHEN; CDR2 reads SYDVKM. CDR3 sequence reads: CASRPWGNNGELFF. The CDR3 nucleotides read TGTGCCAGCAGACCTTGGGGAAATAACGGGGAGCTGTTTTTT.

As for this clonotype: A much larger clone is a single base away; this may be a read error. The chain links TRBV5-6 to TRBJ1-1; weak D call: TRBD1 (6 bases). Germline lookup yields CDR1 SGHDT and CDR2 YYEEEE. Trimming left V 7 bases short and J 4 bases short, with 14 bases between. The CDR3 consists of 13 residues. DNA for the CDR3: TGTGCCAGCGGCCCAAGGGGGGTCACTGAAGCTTTCTTT. This gives the protein CASGPRGVTEAFF.

This clonotype came up a few times. The rearrangement links TRBV28 to TRBJ1-2, with 7 bases identical to TRBD1. The CDR3 has 15 amino acids. Germline CDR1 is MDHEN and CDR2 is SYDVKM. With 3 bases clipped from V and 2 bases from J, the junction kept 6 bases outside the gene matches. Written as DNA, the CDR3 is TGTGCCAGCAGTTTCTCAGGGACAGACAACTATGGCTACACCTTC. Translation: CASSFSGTDNYGYTF.

The rearrangement joins TRBV7-3 to TRBJ2-3; tentatively, D is TRBD2 (6 bases). The CDR3 loop spans 14 amino acids. V was pared by 5 bases and J by 2 bases, with 11 bases between. Germline V gene sequence: CDR1 SGHTA, CDR2 FQGTGA. As DNA, the CDR3 is TGTGCCAGCAGCACGGGAGTTTTCACAGATACGCAGTATTTT. This translates into CASSTGVFTDTQYF.

The chain couples TRBV6-6 to TRBJ2-3; D uncertain. The germline gives CDR1 MNHNY, CDR2 SVGAGI (reference sequence). The CDR3 is 15 residues long. V was pared by 1 base and J by 4 bases, with 12 bases between. CDR3 amino acids: CASSYWFYTSDTQYF. Here the CDR3 DNA reads TGTGCCAGCAGTTACTGGTTTTATACTTCAGATACGCAGTATTTT.

The rearrangement uses TRBV10-3 and TRBJ1-3, with D perhaps TRBD1 (6 bases). The length of the CDR3 is 14 residues. Germline V gene sequence: CDR1 ENHRY, CDR2 SYGVKD. V lost 6 bases and J 0 bases, leaving 9 bases between the germline ends. CDR3 bases: TGTGCCATCAGGGACAGCAGCTCTGGAAACACCATATATTTT. Protein product: CAIRDSSSGNTIYF.

The chain couples TRBV28 to TRBJ2-2; 8 bases are a match to TRBD1. This CDR3 region has 16 residues. With V trimmed by 5 bases and J by 4 bases, 9 bases remained unmatched. Germline V gene sequence: CDR1 MDHEN, CDR2 SYDVKM. The CDR3 DNA follows: TGTGCCAGCAGTCCCTTCAGGGGGCTACGCACCGGGGAGCTGTTTTTT. Protein: CASSPFRGLRTGELFF. The full variable domain, its missing parts supplied by reference TRBV28 and TRBJ2-2, is DVKVTQSSRYLVKRTGEKVFLECVQDMDHENMFWYRQDPGLGLRLIYFSYDVKMKEKGDIPEGYSVSREKKERFSLILESASTNQTSMYLCASSPFRGLRTGELFFGEGSRLTVL.

The chain couples TRBV14 to TRBJ1-4, with D unresolved. There are 14 residues in the CDR3. V was trimmed by 5 bases and J by 8 bases, leaving 15 bases between them. The germline V gene encodes CDR1 SGHDN and CDR2 FVKESK. CDR3: CASSYGIGGEKLFF. The DNA of the CDR3 is TGTGCCAGCAGCTATGGAATCGGAGGGGAAAAACTGTTTTTT.

The chain employs TRBV20-1 and TRBJ2-7, with TRBD1 as a possible D gene (6 bases). CDR1 and CDR2 from the germline V gene are DFQATT and SNEGSKA (reference sequence). The CDR3 covers 15 residues. V lost 0 bases to trimming and J lost 1 base, with 13 bases between them. CDR3: CSARDLTGVSYEQYF. In nucleotides, the CDR3 is TGCAGTGCTAGAGATCTGACAGGAGTATCCTACGAGCAGTACTTC.

The V and J genes are TRBV2 and TRBJ1-5, with a possible D match to TRBD1 (5 bases). The CDR3 contains 15 residues. Germline values: CDR1 SNHLY, CDR2 FYNNEI. Trimming cost V 5 bases and J 1 base, with 12 bases left between them. The CDR3 region has the DNA TGTGCCAGCAGTACCTTGCGGGGGAGCAATCAGCCCCAGCATTTT. As protein: CASSTLRGSNQPQHF.